This passage covers 15 T cell receptor beta chains from one sample sequenced in a study of robustness of blood B and T cell sequencing. TCR beta repertoires were quantified from mRNA rather than genomic DNA. The cDNA carried a universal priming site added by a 5' template-switch oligo. The template-switch oligo carried a 12-nucleotide random UMI tagging each cDNA molecule. TCRdb re-called the PCR reads with MiXCR, one entry per CDR3 protein. Among 3,500 to 4,000 distinct CDR3 sequences listed, less than 65% were seen once. Material: peripheral blood. The receptors derive from a human donor in good health.

This chain uses TRBV7-9 with TRBJ2-1; perhaps D is TRBD1 or TRBD2 (5 bases each). V dropped 5 bases and J dropped 9 bases, with 14 bases sitting between them. Per the germline V gene, CDR1 is SEHNR and CDR2 is FQNEAQ (reference sequence). The CDR3 has 13 residues. CDR3 sequence reads: CASSPGPLGEQFF. The CDR3 DNA is TGTGCCAGCAGCCCGGGACCCCTAGGTGAGCAGTTCTTC.

V and J are TRBV24-1 and TRBJ2-5, with D possibly being TRBD1 or TRBD2 (5 bases each). Trimming stripped 0 bases from V and 0 bases from J, with 7 bases between. Germline lookup yields CDR1 KGHDR and CDR2 SFDVKD. The CDR3 extends over 15 amino acids. This CDR3 reads CATSDLGGDQETQYF. CDR3 DNA sequence: TGTGCCACCAGTGATTTGGGGGGAGACCAAGAGACCCAGTACTTC.

This clonotype was detected a few times. The chain carries TRBV29-1 and TRBJ2-2, with TRBD1 matching 11 bases. Per the germline V gene, CDR1 is SQVTM and CDR2 is ANQGSEA. The CDR3 totals 13 residues. The V segment lost 6 bases and the J segment 3 bases; nucleotides outside the gene matches: 0. CDR3 DNA sequence: TGCAGCGTGGACAGGGGGCACACCGGGGAGCTGTTTTTT. Its protein product is CSVDRGHTGELFF.

The rearrangement uses TRBV25-1 and TRBJ1-6; 10 nucleotides match TRBD1. The junction had 11 bases not matched to a gene; V was cut back by 6 bases and J by 6 bases. The CDR3 loop spans 17 amino acids. Germline CDR1 and CDR2: MGHDK and SYGVNS. CDR3: CASSSPLGQGSNSPLHF. The CDR3 coding sequence is TGTGCCAGCAGCTCCCCCCTGGGACAGGGGTCTAATTCACCCCTCCACTTT.

V is TRBV10-3 and J is TRBJ1-2; 7 bases align to TRBD1. The CDR3 contains 17 residues. Looked up from germline, CDR1 is ENHRY and CDR2 is SYGVKD. Germline trimming cut 3 bases from V and 0 bases from J; bases unmatched to any gene: 10. CDR3 in amino acids: CAISDLRDSPTNYGYTF. CDR3 nucleotides: TGTGCCATCAGTGACCTCCGGGACAGTCCGACTAACTATGGCTACACCTTC.

This clonotype has just a few counts. J is TRBJ2-1 and V is TRBV11-2; D ambiguous. The CDR3 sequence is 12 residues long. Germline CDR1 is SGHAT and CDR2 is FQNNGV. The V end was cut by 1 base, the J end by 8 bases, with 6 bases between. The CDR3 DNA follows: TGTGCCAGCAGCTTAGTAGGTTATGAGCAGTTCTTC. This codes for CASSLVGYEQFF.

This rearrangement joins TRBV7-2 to TRBJ2-5, with 10 bases identical to TRBD1. The V gene's germline CDR1 is SGHTA and CDR2 FQGNSA. Trimming removed 5 bases from V and 5 bases from J; junction bases left unmatched: 8. The CDR3 has 15 amino acids. CDR3 residues: CASSLMTGGRETQYF. The DNA of the CDR3 is TGTGCCAGCAGCCTAATGACAGGGGGCCGGGAGACCCAGTACTTC.

CDR3 amino acids: CASSGEQGIYGYTF. Here the CDR3 DNA reads TGTGCCAGCAGCGGGGAACAGGGAATCTATGGCTACACCTTC. V gene TRBV7-8 combines with J gene TRBJ1-2; D may be TRBD1 (6 bases). Germline CDR1 SGHVS, CDR2 FQNEAQ. CDR3 length equals 14 residues. Trimming took 5 bases from V and 4 from J, leaving 14 bases between them.

The chain couples TRBV11-2 to TRBJ2-2; TRBD1 agrees at 8 bases. The CDR3 has 15 amino acids. Germline V gene sequence: CDR1 SGHAT, CDR2 FQNNGV. V lost 5 bases to trimming and J lost 6 bases; unmatched junction nucleotides: 8. CDR3 sequence: CASSQGTGVSGELFF. CDR3 nucleotides: TGTGCCAGCAGCCAGGGGACAGGAGTATCCGGGGAGCTGTTTTTT.

A remark on this clonotype: A junction boundary mismatches the germline segment, possibly from a read error. The chain links TRBV6-2 or TRBV6-3 to TRBJ2-3; 7 bases fit TRBD1. Germline V gives CDR1 MNHEY, CDR2 SVGEGT. The CDR3 has 17 residues. CDR3 amino acids: CASSYNKRPGGTDTEYF. The CDR3, as DNA: TGTGCCAGCAGTTACAATAAAAGGCCAGGGGGAACAGATACGGAGTATTTT.

This clonotype was observed a handful of times. The CDR3: CATSDSTDNWGKNIQYF. As DNA, the CDR3 is TGTGCCACCAGTGATTCGACAGACAACTGGGGCAAAAACATTCAGTACTTC. This rearrangement joins TRBV24-1 to TRBJ2-4; D perhaps matches TRBD1 (5 bases). The germline V gene encodes CDR1 KGHDR and CDR2 SFDVKD. V lost 2 bases to trimming and J lost 3 bases, with 16 bases between them. The CDR3 contains 17 residues.

The chain uses TRBV15 and TRBJ2-1, with 8 bases fitting TRBD1. CDR1 LNHNV and CDR2 YYDKDF come from the germline V gene (reference sequence). The CDR3 consists of 15 residues. Losses at the gene ends were 0 bases for V and 6 bases for J; bases not matched to a gene: 4. This CDR3 is CATSRDRGLGNEQFF. DNA for the CDR3: TGTGCCACCAGCAGAGACAGGGGGCTCGGCAATGAGCAGTTCTTC.

By its share, this clonotype is large. This sequence joins TRBV2 and TRBJ1-1; maybe TRBD1 (5 bases). The CDR3 totals 15 residues. CDR1 is SNHLY and CDR2 is FYNNEI in the germline V gene. V lost 4 bases and J 4 bases, leaving 16 bases between the germline ends. The CDR3 DNA follows: TGTGCCAGCAGTGGTACAGGAAAAGGGTTCACTGAAGCTTTCTTT. This codes for CASSGTGKGFTEAFF.

V is TRBV6-5 and J is TRBJ2-3, with 11 bases matching TRBD2. CDR3 size: 15 residues. Germline values: CDR1 MNHEY, CDR2 SVGAGI. The V and J ends lost 5 bases and 6 bases, in that order; junction bases with no gene match: 7. The CDR3 spells CASSSLAGGFDTQYF. Written as DNA, the CDR3 is TGTGCCAGCAGTAGTCTAGCGGGGGGCTTTGATACGCAGTATTTT.

The V gene is TRBV7-2, the J gene TRBJ2-4, with D perhaps TRBD1 or TRBD2 (5 bases each). The germline V gene encodes CDR1 SGHTA and CDR2 FQGNSA. CDR3 length equals 14 residues. V gave up 1 base and J gave up 7 bases, with 11 bases separating them. CDR3 bases: TGTGCCAGCAGCTTAGGGGGGAAGTGGAACATTCAGTACTTC. Its translation is CASSLGGKWNIQYF.